Listed here are 30 T cell receptor beta chains from one sample, sequenced in a study of spatial heterogeneity in lung cancer. This sample's time point: blood at routine non-recurrence follow-up after resection. TCRdb itself ran the 5' RACE reads through MiXCR, one entry per CDR3 protein. This sample has around 25,000 distinct CDR3 sequences, with almost 5.5% found just once. Sequenced material: PBMCs, taken at follow-up. The receptors here all came from a female donor with early-stage non-small cell lung cancer.

This clonotype was seen ten or more times. The chain couples TRBV28 to TRBJ2-3; unclear D gene. Trimming took off 8 bases at V and 0 bases at J, with 3 bases between the two ends. This CDR3 contains 11 residues. The germline CDR1 and CDR2 sequences are MDHEN and SYDVKM. Written as DNA, the CDR3 is TGTGCCAGCGCAAGCACAGATACGCAGTATTTT. This translates into CASASTDTQYF.

This clonotype was observed at least ten times. The chain employs TRBV24-1 and TRBJ2-2; D is unresolved. Germline-derived CDR1 and CDR2 are KGHDR and SFDVKD. V was trimmed by 5 bases and J by 3 bases, leaving 9 bases between them. The CDR3 covers 14 residues. The CDR3: CATSASQYTGELFF. The CDR3 nucleotides are TGTGCCACCAGTGCCAGTCAGTACACCGGGGAGCTGTTTTTT.

This clonotype came up many times. This chain links TRBV6-5 with TRBJ2-5; D may be TRBD2 (6 bases). The ends were cut back, 6 bases at V and 1 base at J, with 15 bases in the middle. The CDR3 is 15 residues long. Germline loops: CDR1 MNHEY, CDR2 SVGAGI. The CDR3 reads CASSRGRGIQETQYF. In DNA, the CDR3 is TGTGCCAGCAGCCGTGGGCGGGGCATCCAAGAGACCCAGTACTTC.

This clonotype showed up just a few times. The chain has TRBV28 and TRBJ1-1, with D maybe TRBD1 (5 bases). The CDR3 spans 15 residues. Trimming removed 6 bases at V and 0 bases at J, with 14 bases between. Germline V gives CDR1 MDHEN, CDR2 SYDVKM. The chain's CDR3 is CASSGGGLLNTEAFF. CDR3 nucleotides: TGTGCCAGCAGCGGCGGGGGACTGCTGAACACTGAAGCTTTCTTT.

This clonotype was counted ten times or more. V usage is TRBV7-6 and J usage is TRBJ2-3, with unresolved D. V shed 5 bases and J shed 1 base, with 13 bases lying between them. This CDR3 has 15 residues. Germline V lookup: CDR1 SGHVS, CDR2 FNYEAQ. The CDR3 region has the DNA TGTGCCAGCAGCGCGACGGAATTTGGCACAGATACGCAGTATTTT. Translated: CASSATEFGTDTQYF.

This clonotype has a count of ten or more. The V and J genes are TRBV7-2 and TRBJ2-5; unclear D gene. V was clipped by 0 bases and J by 1 base, with 9 bases between them. This CDR3 spans 15 amino acids. The germline V gene has CDR1 SGHTA and CDR2 FQGNSA. CDR3 protein: CASSLAGRAQETQYF. The CDR3 bases are TGTGCCAGCAGCTTAGCTGGAAGGGCCCAAGAGACCCAGTACTTC.

This clonotype was seen at least ten times. CDR3 nucleotides: TGCAGTGCTTCCCCCTATACCTCCTACAATGAGCAGTTCTTC. Its translation: CSASPYTSYNEQFF. This sequence joins TRBV20-1 and TRBJ2-1, with D unclear. V shed 5 bases and J shed 0 bases, with 11 bases lying between them. The CDR3 loop spans 14 amino acids. CDR1 is DFQATT, CDR2 SNEGSKA, per germline (reference sequence).

This clonotype came up many times. The V and J genes are TRBV5-8 and TRBJ2-3, with D unresolved. This CDR3 is 12 amino acids long. The germline gives CDR1 SGHTS, CDR2 YDEGEE. V lost 2 bases to trimming and J lost 4 bases, with 5 bases between them. CDR3 protein: CASSFGPDTQYF. In nucleotides, the CDR3 is TGTGCCAGCAGCTTCGGTCCAGATACGCAGTATTTT.

The chain combines TRBV7-2 with TRBJ1-4; possibly TRBD1 for D (6 bases). From germline, CDR1 is SGHTA and CDR2 FQGNSA. Deletions cut 3 bases from V and 2 bases from J, with 19 bases between. The CDR3 consists of 18 residues. The CDR3 bases are TGTGCCAGCAGCTTGAACAGGGCAGGACTCGGGACTAATGAAAAACTGTTTTTT. Amino acid sequence: CASSLNRAGLGTNEKLFF.

This clonotype was detected only a few times. This may be a read error, as it is one base from a much larger clone. V usage is TRBV7-9 and J usage is TRBJ2-5, with 8 nucleotides matching TRBD1. The V gene end was trimmed by 5 bases and the J gene end by 5 bases; junction bases not matched to a gene: 7. Per the germline V gene, CDR1 is SEHNR and CDR2 is FQNEAQ (reference sequence). CDR3 size: 14 residues. CDR3 DNA sequence: TGTGCCAGCAGCCTCAGGACAGGGATGGAGACCCAGTACTTC. This translates into CASSLRTGMETQYF. The full variable domain, rest sourced from reference TRBV7-9 and TRBJ2-5, is DTGVSQNPRHKITKRGQNVTFRCDPISEHNRLYWYRQTLGQGPEFLTYFQNEAQLEKSRLLSDRFSAERPKGSFSTLEIQRTEQGDSAMYLCASSLRTGMETQYFGPGTRLLVL.

This clonotype came up many times. This sequence joins TRBV7-2 and TRBJ1-1, with TRBD1 identical over 8 bases. The germline gives CDR1 SGHTA, CDR2 FQGNSA. V gave up 5 bases and J gave up 8 bases; unmatched junction bases: 1. CDR3 length equals 11 residues. The DNA for the CDR3 is TGTGCCAGCAGCCGGACAGGGGAAGCTTTCTTT. It is translated as CASSRTGEAFF.

This clonotype appeared many times. V usage is TRBV14 and J usage is TRBJ2-1; TRBD1 might be the D (5 bases). In germline, CDR1 is SGHDN, CDR2 FVKESK. The CDR3 contains 13 residues. V was clipped by 0 bases and J by 10 bases, with 10 bases between them. The CDR3 protein is CASSQDLGAEQFF. The CDR3 bases are TGTGCCAGCAGCCAAGATCTTGGGGCAGAGCAGTTCTTC.

This clonotype has at least ten counts. The V call is TRBV30, the J call TRBJ2-2, with no clear D. The CDR3 is 13 residues long. The germline gives CDR1 GTSNPN, CDR2 SVGIG (reference sequence). V was cut by 3 bases and J by 1 base, with 6 bases left in between. CDR3 nucleotide sequence: TGTGCCTGGAGGCAACGGAACACCGGGGAGCTGTTTTTT. It encodes CAWRQRNTGELFF.

This clonotype was found a few times. Since a much larger clone is just one base distant, this may be a read error. V and J are TRBV12-3 or TRBV12-4 and TRBJ2-6; D gene unclear. This CDR3 has 11 amino acids. CDR3 in DNA: TGTACCAGCAGTTTTAACGACGTCCTGACTTTC. Its protein is CTSSFNDVLTF.

This clonotype was seen ten or more times. V gene TRBV5-6 combines with J gene TRBJ2-5, with TRBD1 matching over 10 bases. The CDR3 spans 17 residues. Trimming took 5 bases from V and 5 from J; bases not matched to a gene: 15. Germline V lookup: CDR1 SGHDT, CDR2 YYEEEE. The CDR3 region has the DNA TGTGCCAGCAGTCTGGGGACAGGGGCGGGGACATGGGAGACCCAGTACTTC. It is translated as CASSLGTGAGTWETQYF.

This clonotype was seen many times. This chain uses TRBV4-2 with TRBJ2-5; a weak D match, TRBD2 (5 bases). This CDR3 is built from 14 residues. Germline V gives CDR1 LGHNA, CDR2 YNFKEQ. The V gene lost 1 base and the J gene lost 4 bases, with 10 bases spanning the gap. This CDR3 reads CASSQAEGRETQYF. The CDR3 region has the DNA TGTGCCAGCAGCCAAGCTGAGGGTCGAGAGACCCAGTACTTC.

This clonotype was seen repeatedly, ten times or more. This chain connects TRBV18 to TRBJ2-1; D uncertain. Germline values: CDR1 KGHSH, CDR2 LQKENI. Trimming removed 5 bases from V and 6 bases from J, with 14 bases in between. The CDR3 contains 14 residues. CDR3 sequence (DNA): TGTGCCAGCTCAACTTTCGCGGCGAGCAATGAGCAGTTCTTC. It is translated as CASSTFAASNEQFF.

Relative to its sample, this clonotype is medium-sized (0.01 to 0.1%). The rearrangement joins TRBV11-2 to TRBJ2-2; D unresolved. Per germline, CDR1 SGHAT and CDR2 FQNNGV. The CDR3 spans 16 residues. V was clipped by 3 bases and J by 6 bases, with 17 bases between them. CDR3 nucleotides: TGTGCCAGCAGCTTCTCCGTGGCGCTAGACTCCGGGGAGCTGTTTTTT. Its translation is CASSFSVALDSGELFF.

This clonotype showed up just a few times. This rearrangement joins TRBV9 to TRBJ2-2; D is perhaps TRBD2 (5 bases). V lost 4 bases to trimming and J lost 0 bases, with 10 bases between them. CDR3 size: 15 residues. Germline values: CDR1 SGDLS, CDR2 YYNGEE. CDR3 sequence: CASSPSGPNTGELFF. Here the CDR3 DNA reads TGTGCCAGCAGCCCGAGCGGACCGAACACCGGGGAGCTGTTTTTT. The full variable domain, with the rest looked up from reference TRBV9 and TRBJ2-2, is DSGVTQTPKHLITATGQRVTLRCSPRSGDLSVYWYQQSLDQGLQFLIQYYNGEERAKGNILERFSAQQFPDLHSELNLSSLELGDSALYFCASSPSGPNTGELFFGEGSRLTVL.

This clonotype was recorded at least ten times. This chain joins TRBV29-1 and TRBJ2-5; tentatively, D is TRBD1 (5 bases). The V gene lost 5 bases and the J gene lost 4 bases, with 11 bases spanning the gap. The germline gives CDR1 SQVTM, CDR2 ANQGSEA. The CDR3 loop spans 12 amino acids. CDR3 coding DNA: TGCAGCGTTCTGGGGCTACGAGAGACCCAGTACTTC. Amino acids: CSVLGLRETQYF.

V usage is TRBV6-2 or TRBV6-3 and J usage is TRBJ2-7; TRBD2 matches 10 bases. The CDR3 consists of 14 residues. V was clipped by 6 bases and J by 2 bases; unmatched bases: 4. Germline V gene sequence: CDR1 MNHEY, CDR2 SVGEGT. In nucleotides, the CDR3 is TGTGCCAGCAGGACTAGCGGGCGTACCTACGAGCAGTACTTC. Residues: CASRTSGRTYEQYF.

Sample share makes this clonotype medium-sized (0.01 to 0.1%). The rearrangement joins TRBV4-3 to TRBJ1-1, with D unclear. The germline V gene has CDR1 LGHNA and CDR2 YSLEER. The CDR3 consists of 13 residues. V lost 4 bases to trimming and J lost 3 bases, with 9 bases between them. The CDR3 is CASSRTEDTEAFF. CDR3 coding DNA: TGCGCCAGCAGCCGCACAGAGGACACTGAAGCTTTCTTT.

This clonotype occurred many times. The J gene is TRBJ2-3, the V gene TRBV7-8; D uncertain. The CDR3 is 14 residues long. The V gene lost 3 bases and the J gene lost 7 bases, with 14 bases spanning the gap. Germline lookup yields CDR1 SGHVS and CDR2 FQNEAQ. CDR3 DNA sequence: TGTGCCAGCAGCTTGGATTCTAGGTCGTATACGCAGTATTTT. The encoded protein is CASSLDSRSYTQYF.

This clonotype was seen ten or more times. The chain recombines TRBV28 with TRBJ2-2, with D possibly matching TRBD1 (5 bases). The germline CDR1 and CDR2 sequences are MDHEN and SYDVKM. Trimming stripped 2 bases from V and 4 bases from J, with 8 bases between. The CDR3 totals 14 residues. For the CDR3, the DNA is TGTGCCAGCAGTTTACAGGGTGGCACCGGGGAGCTGTTTTTT. Translated: CASSLQGGTGELFF.

This clonotype was seen more than once but under ten times. The chain joins TRBV10-3 to TRBJ2-5, with 12 bases fitting TRBD1. V was pared by 4 bases and J by 5 bases, with 8 bases of the junction left unmatched. The germline gives CDR1 ENHRY, CDR2 SYGVKD. The CDR3 has 16 amino acids. Here the CDR3 DNA reads TGTGCCATCAGTGGCCGGGACAGGGGGCGCGGGGAGACCCAGTACTTC. Its translation: CAISGRDRGRGETQYF.

This clonotype was picked up many times. V and J are TRBV10-2 and TRBJ2-7, with TRBD1 identical over 8 bases. The CDR3 length is 12 residues. The germline CDR1 and CDR2 sequences are WSHSY and SAAADI. J gave up 9 bases and V 0 bases, and 1 base lay outside the gene matches. The CDR3 DNA sequence: TGCGCCAGCAGTGAGTCGGACAGGGTGCAGTACTTC. It codes for CASSESDRVQYF.

This clonotype was seen at least ten times. The chain employs TRBV7-2 and TRBJ2-5; 8 bases match TRBD1. Germline assignment: CDR1 SGHTA and CDR2 FQGNSA. The V segment lost 4 bases and the J segment 4 bases; nucleotides outside the gene matches: 11. This CDR3 has 16 residues. The CDR3 coding sequence is TGTGCCAGCAGCTCCTGGCTTGGAGGACAGGGAGAGACCCAGTACTTC. Translation: CASSSWLGGQGETQYF.

This clonotype was counted ten times or more. The chain recombines TRBV29-1 with TRBJ1-1; 7 positions match TRBD1. V was clipped by 4 bases and J by 1 base; unmatched bases: 6. The germline CDR1 and CDR2 sequences are SQVTM and ANQGSEA. The CDR3 runs 14 residues. This CDR3 is CSVVLNRGNTEAFF. The CDR3 DNA follows: TGCAGCGTTGTCCTCAACAGGGGGAACACTGAAGCTTTCTTT.

This clonotype showed up many times. J is TRBJ1-1 and V is TRBV28; tentatively, D is TRBD1 (5 bases). The V and J ends lost 2 bases and 0 bases respectively, with 13 bases between them. The length of the CDR3 is 16 residues. Germline CDR1 and CDR2: MDHEN and SYDVKM. This CDR3 is CASSLGGGLMNTEAFF. Here the CDR3 DNA reads TGTGCCAGCAGTTTAGGGGGGGGACTCATGAACACTGAAGCTTTCTTT. Combining the CDR3 with reference TRBV28 and TRBJ1-1 gives the whole variable domain DVKVTQSSRYLVKRTGEKVFLECVQDMDHENMFWYRQDPGLGLRLIYFSYDVKMKEKGDIPEGYSVSREKKERFSLILESASTNQTSMYLCASSLGGGLMNTEAFFGQGTRLTVV.

This clonotype occurred many times. V and J are TRBV6-8 and TRBJ2-5; D is uncertain. CDR1 MNHGY and CDR2 SAAAGT come from the germline V gene. The CDR3 is 14 amino acids. V was cut by 9 bases and J by 4 bases, with 18 bases left in between. In DNA form, the CDR3 reads TGTGCCAGGAGTGAGCGCAGCGAAGGAGAGACCCAGTACTTC. Its protein product is CARSERSEGETQYF.